The rows below give T cell receptor beta chains drawn from one sample of a study of CD8 T cells in Susac syndrome. One entry per CDR3 protein results from TCRdb running MiXCR on the immunoSEQ multiplex PCR reads. This table holds 100,000 to 150,000 distinct CDR3 sequences, more than 85% found once. The sample was CD8+ T cells from PBMCs. The receptors were gathered from a human donor with multiple sclerosis. The CDR3 runs from the conserved cysteine through the conserved F or W. Fields, in order: D gene, J gene, clone size, V gene, CDR3 protein, CDR3 DNA. A D gene is named only where the DNA matches it firmly. Some rows have no size entry. The others give once, few or many, or a class for an expanded clone.

TRBD2 | TRBJ2-1 | - | TRBV12-3/TRBV12-4 | CASRVSGRPLNEQFF | TGTGCCAGCAGAGTTAGCGGGAGGCCCCTAAATGAGCAGTTCTTC
TRBD1 | TRBJ1-5 | few | TRBV7-2 | CASSLAMGQGDGQPQHF | TGTGCCAGCAGCTTAGCTATGGGACAGGGAGATGGTCAGCCCCAGCATTTT
- | TRBJ2-1 | - | TRBV12-5 | CASGLDRESYNEQFF | TGTGCTAGTGGTTTGGACAGGGAGTCGTACAATGAGCAGTTCTTC
TRBD1 | TRBJ1-1 | - | TRBV28 | CASSTRQGMNTEAFF | TGTGCCAGCAGTACTCGACAGGGGATGAACACTGAAGCTTTCTTT
- | TRBJ2-2 | - | TRBV6-9 | CASVMGGELFF | TGTGCCAGCGTCATGGGCGGGGAGCTGTTTTTT
- | TRBJ1-5 | - | TRBV4-1 | CASSQPSAPQPQHF | TGCGCCAGCAGCCAACCTTCGGCCCCTCAGCCCCAGCATTTT
TRBD2 | TRBJ2-1 | - | TRBV14 | CASSQESLWAGGNEQFF | TGTGCCAGCAGCCAAGAAAGTCTTTGGGCGGGAGGCAATGAGCAGTTCTTC
- | TRBJ2-4 | - | TRBV30 | CAWKMRQGKNIQYF | TGTGCCTGGAAAATGAGGCAGGGAAAAAACATTCAGTACTTC
- | TRBJ2-2 | - | TRBV12-5 | CASGFPGELFF | TGTGCTAGTGGTTTTCCCGGGGAGCTGTTTTTT
TRBD2 | TRBJ2-5 | - | TRBV7-6 | CASSLGQREVLETQYF | TGTGCCAGCAGCTTAGGCCAGCGGGAGGTTCTGGAGACCCAGTACTTC
TRBD1 | TRBJ2-5 | - | TRBV5-1 | CASRRDRGQETQYF | TGCGCCAGCAGGAGGGACAGGGGCCAAGAGACCCAGTACTTC
TRBD2 | TRBJ2-1 | - | TRBV13 | CASSSPSSSGMGHEQFF | TGTGCCAGCAGCTCCCCCTCTTCTAGCGGGATGGGGCATGAGCAGTTCTTC
- | TRBJ2-3 | - | TRBV7-3 | CASSRGGDTDTQYF | TGTGCCAGCAGTAGGGGGGGAGACACAGATACGCAGTATTTT
- | TRBJ1-4 | - | TRBV12-3/TRBV12-4 | CASSFREGGYEKLFF | TGTGCCAGCAGTTTTCGTGAGGGCGGGTATGAAAAACTGTTTTTT
- | TRBJ1-5 | - | TRBV6-5 | CASSYGHPGSNQPQHF | TGTGCCAGCAGTTACGGCCACCCAGGTAGCAATCAGCCCCAGCATTTT
- | TRBJ2-2 | - | TRBV12-5 | CASGFWATGELFF | TGTGCTAGTGGTTTCTGGGCCACCGGGGAGCTGTTTTTT
- | TRBJ2-5 | once | TRBV5-4 | CASSESWSETQYF | TGTGCCAGCAGCGAGAGTTGGTCGGAGACCCAGTACTTC
TRBD2 | TRBJ2-7 | - | TRBV7-3 | CASSAGLAGYEQYF | TGTGCCAGCAGCGCTGGACTAGCCGGCTACGAGCAGTACTTC
- | TRBJ1-1 | - | TRBV11-1 | CASSHTAGPRYTEAFF | TGTGCCAGCAGTCACACGGCAGGGCCGAGGTACACTGAAGCTTTCTTT
- | TRBJ2-5 | - | TRBV30 | CAWSQLGSHETQYF | TGTGCCTGGAGTCAGCTAGGGAGCCACGAGACCCAGTACTTC
- | TRBJ2-5 | - | TRBV5-6 | CASSDRGGARKQETQYF | TGTGCCAGCAGCGACAGGGGAGGGGCGCGAAAACAAGAGACCCAGTACTTC
- | TRBJ2-2 | - | TRBV24-1 | CATSDSPAVGPNTGELFF | TGTGCCACCAGTGATTCCCCTGCGGTCGGGCCGAACACCGGGGAGCTGTTTTTT
TRBD2 | TRBJ2-2 | once | TRBV12-5 | CASGLWMTSGRTGELFF | TGTGCTAGTGGTTTGTGGATGACTAGCGGGAGAACCGGGGAGCTGTTTTTT
- | TRBJ2-1 | - | TRBV28 | CASSLFSGISYNEQFF | TGTGCCAGCAGTTTATTCTCGGGGATCTCCTACAATGAGCAGTTCTTC
TRBD1 | TRBJ2-7 | - | TRBV5-1 | CASSFDPGQGTYEQYF | TGCGCCAGCAGCTTTGATCCGGGACAGGGCACCTACGAGCAGTACTTC
TRBD1 | TRBJ1-3 | once | TRBV27 | CASRPSGGSGNTIYF | TGTGCCAGCAGGCCGTCAGGGGGCTCTGGAAACACCATATATTTT
- | TRBJ2-1 | - | TRBV19 | CASSIQRKTYNEQFF | TGTGCCAGTAGTATTCAGCGGAAAACCTACAATGAGCAGTTCTTC
- | TRBJ1-5 | - | TRBV15 | CATSDRHHSNQPQHF | TGTGCCACATCGGACAGACACCATAGCAATCAGCCCCAGCATTTT
- | TRBJ1-2 | - | TRBV29-1 | CSVEYGRERITNYGYTF | TGCAGCGTTGAATATGGCAGGGAGCGAATTACTAACTATGGCTACACCTTC
- | TRBJ2-2 | - | TRBV9 | CASSRGETGELFF | TGTGCCAGCAGCAGAGGGGAAACCGGGGAGCTGTTTTTT
TRBD1 | TRBJ1-1 | - | TRBV5-4 | CASSPHRGDTEAFF | TGTGCCAGCAGCCCGCACAGGGGGGACACTGAAGCTTTCTTT
- | TRBJ2-2 | few | TRBV24-1 | CATSDFFRNTGELFF | TGTGCCACCAGTGATTTCTTCAGAAACACCGGGGAGCTGTTTTTT
TRBD1 | TRBJ1-3 | - | TRBV4-1 | CASSHLRGSGNTIYF | TGCGCCAGCAGCCACCTCAGGGGGTCTGGAAACACCATATATTTT
- | TRBJ2-5 | - | TRBV28 | CASTGNFKASETQYF | TGTGCCAGCACAGGGAATTTCAAGGCTTCAGAGACCCAGTACTTC
- | TRBJ2-5 | few | TRBV13 | CASSLGLAVQETQYF | TGTGCCAGCAGCTTAGGTCTTGCAGTACAAGAGACCCAGTACTTC
TRBD1 | TRBJ1-2 | - | TRBV20-1 | CSAIQGSHYGYTF | TGCAGTGCTATACAGGGGAGTCACTATGGCTACACCTTC
TRBD1 | TRBJ1-2 | once | TRBV2 | CASSHPGQGAANYGYTF | TGTGCCAGCAGCCATCCGGGACAGGGGGCCGCTAACTATGGCTACACCTTC
TRBD1 | TRBJ2-3 | - | TRBV2 | CASSEVRDRVGDTQYF | TGTGCCAGCAGTGAAGTTCGGGACAGGGTCGGCGATACGCAGTATTTT
- | TRBJ2-1 | - | TRBV30 | CAWTYSRGEQFF | TGTGCCTGGACGTACAGTCGCGGAGAGCAGTTCTTC
TRBD1 | TRBJ1-1 | - | TRBV29-1 | CSVTRRGRTEAFF | TGCAGCGTAACCCGCAGGGGGCGCACTGAAGCTTTCTTT
- | TRBJ2-2 | once | TRBV7-6 | CASSFDRSNTGELFF | TGTGCCAGCAGCTTTGACAGGTCGAACACCGGGGAGCTGTTTTTT
- | TRBJ2-1 | - | TRBV6-5 | CASRLRIVGNEQFF | TGTGCCAGCAGACTGCGTATTGTGGGCAATGAGCAGTTCTTC
- | TRBJ1-1 | - | TRBV7-8 | CASSFLRTTEAFF | TGTGCCAGCAGCTTTCTACGGACCACTGAAGCTTTCTTT
- | TRBJ1-2 | once | TRBV7-9 | CASIPLIGAGVYGYTF | TGTGCCAGCATCCCGTTAATAGGAGCAGGGGTCTATGGCTACACCTTC
- | TRBJ2-3 | - | TRBV29-1 | CSVEGSGITDTQYF | TGCAGCGTTGAGGGTAGCGGAATCACAGATACGCAGTATTTT
TRBD2 | TRBJ2-7 | once | TRBV9 | CASSVDSGGPYEQYF | TGTGCCAGCAGCGTAGACAGCGGGGGTCCCTACGAGCAGTACTTC
- | TRBJ2-1 | - | TRBV6-1 | CASSEATLSYNEQFF | TGTGCCAGCAGTGAAGCGACCCTCTCCTACAATGAGCAGTTCTTC
- | TRBJ1-5 | once | TRBV4-1 | CASSQWTSSNQPQHF | TGCGCCAGCAGCCAATGGACAAGTAGCAATCAGCCCCAGCATTTT
TRBD1 | TRBJ2-5 | - | TRBV7-9 | CASTESRDRRETQYF | TGTGCCAGCACCGAGTCCCGGGACAGGAGAGAGACCCAGTACTTC
- | TRBJ2-1 | - | TRBV5-6 | CASSTRRDGNEQFF | TGTGCCAGCTCCACAAGACGGGACGGGAATGAGCAGTTCTTC
- | TRBJ1-1 | - | TRBV13 | CASSPRAGMNTEAFF | TGTGCCAGCAGCCCACGAGCAGGGATGAACACTGAAGCTTTCTTT
- | TRBJ2-2 | - | TRBV29-1 | CSVGEGMNTGELFF | TGCAGCGTTGGAGAGGGGATGAACACCGGGGAGCTGTTTTTT
- | TRBJ2-2 | - | TRBV9 | CASSSRITGELFF | TGTGCCAGCAGCTCCAGGATTACCGGGGAGCTGTTTTTT
- | TRBJ1-1 | - | TRBV7-9 | CASSSRGTRAFF | TGTGCCAGCAGCTCAAGGGGGACGAGGGCTTTCTTT
- | TRBJ2-1 | - | TRBV5-4 | CASTWGKGIPLSYNEQFF | TGTGCCAGCACCTGGGGGAAGGGGATCCCTTTAAGCTACAATGAGCAGTTCTTC
- | TRBJ2-1 | - | TRBV12-5 | CASGRGDEQFF | TGTGCTAGTGGCCGGGGCGATGAGCAGTTCTTC
TRBD1 | TRBJ1-1 | few | TRBV19 | CASSLGQGGTEAFF | TGTGCCAGTAGCCTGGGACAGGGAGGCACTGAAGCTTTCTTT
TRBD1 | TRBJ1-6 | - | TRBV5-6 | CASSVRTGGTYNSPLHF | TGTGCCAGCAGCGTTCGGACAGGGGGAACCTATAATTCACCCCTCCACTTT
- | TRBJ1-2 | - | TRBV9 | CASSVNSGDPNPYGYTF | TGTGCCAGCAGCGTAAATTCAGGGGACCCAAATCCCTATGGCTACACCTTC
TRBD2 | TRBJ2-1 | - | TRBV9 | CASSVDAGGPGNEQFF | TGTGCCAGCAGCGTAGATGCGGGAGGGCCGGGAAATGAGCAGTTCTTC